These T cell receptor beta chains were read from a single sample in a study of T cell changes during pregnancy in multiple sclerosis. The method was immunoSEQ multiplex PCR; TCRdb's version includes in-frame clones alone and lacks a portion of them. Here the sample spans 25,000 to 35,000 clones, roughly 86% being singletons. Sequencing was performed on CD8+ T cells from peripheral blood mononuclear cells, taken in the first trimester of pregnancy. The receptors originated from a female donor with multiple sclerosis, enrolled in a pregnancy study. Both conserved end residues are part of each CDR3. D genes are given only for firm matches. Size tells how often a clone was seen (once, few, many) or the class of an expanded clone, and some rows leave it out.

V: TRBV12-5
J: TRBJ2-3
D: TRBD1
size: NA
CDR3: CASGSGDRRTDTQYF
DNA: TGTGCTAGTGGTTCGGGGGACAGGCGAACAGATACGCAGTATTTT

V: TRBV28
J: TRBJ2-4
D: NA
size: NA
CDR3: CASSLSMDIQYF
DNA: TGTGCCAGCAGTTTAAGCATGGACATTCAGTACTTC

V: TRBV7-9
J: TRBJ1-1
D: TRBD1
size: NA
CDR3: CASSPGQGMGDTEAFF
DNA: TGTGCCAGCAGCCCGGGACAGGGTATGGGGGACACTGAAGCTTTCTTT

V: TRBV27
J: TRBJ2-1
D: NA
size: NA
CDR3: CASSLRGAAYNEQFF
DNA: TGTGCCAGCAGTTTACGGGGGGCTGCCTACAATGAGCAGTTCTTC

V: TRBV7-6
J: TRBJ2-1
D: TRBD2
size: NA
CDR3: CASSLLTSGGNEQFF
DNA: TGTGCCAGCAGCTTACTGACTAGCGGGGGGAATGAGCAGTTCTTC

V: TRBV11-1
J: TRBJ2-7
D: NA
size: few
CDR3: CASSLPNYEQYF
DNA: TGTGCCAGCAGCTTACCAAACTACGAGCAGTACTTC

V: TRBV4-1
J: TRBJ1-2
D: NA
size: few
CDR3: CASSQEVGTTGGYTF
DNA: TGCGCCAGCAGCCAAGAAGTCGGGACTACAGGTGGCTACACCTTC

V: TRBV28
J: TRBJ1-1
D: NA
size: NA
CDR3: CASSLETQGGSTEAFF
DNA: TGTGCCAGCAGTTTAGAGACACAGGGAGGGAGCACTGAAGCTTTCTTT

V: TRBV12-5
J: TRBJ1-2
D: NA
size: NA
CDR3: CASGLQGSSNYGYTF
DNA: TGTGCTAGTGGCCTTCAGGGGTCAAGCAACTATGGCTACACCTTC

V: TRBV28
J: TRBJ1-2
D: TRBD1
size: NA
CDR3: CASSVFGTGLGYTF
DNA: TGTGCCAGCAGCGTCTTCGGGACAGGGCTTGGCTACACCTTC

V: TRBV21-1
J: TRBJ2-7
D: NA
size: NA
CDR3: CASSKCSLELYEQYF
DNA: TGTGCCAGCAGCAAGTGCTCATTGGAGCTCTACGAGCAGTACTTC

V: TRBV7-2
J: TRBJ2-5
D: TRBD2
size: NA
CDR3: CASSPVLAGEETQYF
DNA: TGTGCCAGCAGCCCCGTCCTAGCGGGGGAAGAGACCCAGTACTTC

V: TRBV5-1
J: TRBJ2-1
D: NA
size: NA
CDR3: CASSLRIGEQFF
DNA: TGCGCCAGCAGCCTTAGAATCGGGGAGCAGTTCTTC

V: TRBV4-1
J: TRBJ1-1
D: NA
size: NA
CDR3: CASSLDRNTEAFF
DNA: TGCGCCAGCAGCCTAGACAGGAACACTGAAGCTTTCTTT

V: TRBV4-3
J: TRBJ2-7
D: TRBD1
size: NA
CDR3: CASSQERGLGVLYEQYF
DNA: TGCGCCAGCAGCCAAGAGAGGGGGCTGGGGGTCCTCTACGAGCAGTACTTC

V: TRBV27
J: TRBJ2-1
D: TRBD1
size: few
CDR3: CASSPNRGWEQFF
DNA: TGTGCCAGCAGTCCTAACAGGGGTTGGGAGCAGTTCTTC